This is a list of T cell receptor beta chains from one sample in a study of T cell responses to AZD1222 COVID-19 vaccine. Sequenced by immunoSEQ multiplex PCR; TCRdb stores in-frame clones only, minus some. The sample contains over 65,000 clones, around 90% of which appear only once. The sample here was peripheral blood, taken 28 days after the second AZD1222 dose. The receptors stem from an adult who received the AZD1222 COVID-19 vaccine. Both conserved end residues are part of each CDR3. The D gene is left open where the match is weak.

TRBV2,TRBJ1-1,TRBD1,22,CASSKAAYTPPQGVVLGTEAFF
TRBV6-4,TRBJ1-1,TRBD1,16,CASSESNRGPSTEAFF
TRBV29-1,TRBJ2-3,TRBD2,17,CSVDAPSGGAGLDTQYF
TRBV11-2,TRBJ2-5,TRBD2,16,CASSSSPGLGEETQYF
TRBV4-2,TRBJ1-2,.,15,CASSQETGRNYGYTF
TRBV6-1,TRBJ1-3,TRBD1,16,CASSELGRGSGNTIYF
TRBV5-6,TRBJ2-5,TRBD2,14,CASSPGTSQETQYF
TRBV5-6,TRBJ1-1,.,15,CASSFIGGRDTEAFF
TRBV5-4,TRBJ2-1,.,16,CASSPYPGSSYNEQFF
TRBV12-3/TRBV12-4,TRBJ1-2,.,11,CASSLGQGDTF
TRBV3-1/TRBV3-2,TRBJ1-6,.,17,CASSQGGTSFYNSPLHF
TRBV27,TRBJ2-3,.,14,CASRAVASTDTQYF
TRBV5-1,TRBJ2-1,TRBD2,16,CASSLDRGEPNNEQFF
TRBV6-4,TRBJ1-1,TRBD1,13,CASSRDRFSEAFF
TRBV29-1,TRBJ1-2,TRBD1,11,CSVADREGYTF
TRBV29-1,TRBJ1-2,.,11,CSVERSYGYTF
TRBV9,TRBJ1-4,TRBD1,18,CASSSLQGAPATNEKLFF
TRBV7-9,TRBJ1-4,.,12,CASSLGGEKLFF
TRBV20-1,TRBJ2-3,TRBD2,15,CSASSGGAFTDTQYF
TRBV7-9,TRBJ1-5,.,14,CASSLEGWNQPQHF
TRBV9,TRBJ1-1,TRBD1,14,CASSGTGGFTEAFF
TRBV19,TRBJ1-2,.,13,CASSPTGSRGYTF
TRBV4-1,TRBJ2-7,.,13,CASSQGAGYEQYF
TRBV9,TRBJ2-7,.,15,CASSEGGVYSYEQYF
TRBV18,TRBJ1-1,TRBD1,13,CASLGQLNTEAFF
TRBV7-7,TRBJ1-1,.,12,CASSSLTTEAFF
TRBV5-1,TRBJ2-7,.,12,CACGKGNYEQYF
TRBV24-1,TRBJ2-1,.,16,CATSDSQGTVSYEQFF
TRBV11-2,TRBJ2-5,.,12,CASSLDLGTQYF
TRBV6-5,TRBJ1-2,.,13,CASSWGESYGYTF
TRBV3-1/TRBV3-2,TRBJ1-2,.,15,CASSQDWRQDYGYTF
TRBV29-1,TRBJ2-1,.,14,CSPRRAQSKDEQFF
TRBV27,TRBJ2-7,TRBD2,17,CASSSSETSGAMYEQYF
TRBV27,TRBJ2-5,.,14,CASRPGTGQETQYF
TRBV6-2/TRBV6-3,TRBJ2-2,.,17,CASSYSPGTTNTGELFF
TRBV3-1/TRBV3-2,TRBJ1-4,.,13,CASSQEGLEKLFF
TRBV24-1,TRBJ2-6,.,17,CATGGEAGYSGANVLTF
TRBV20-1,TRBJ2-7,.,11,CSGTPQYEQYF
TRBV28,TRBJ2-3,TRBD2,14,CASRAGEGTDTQYF
TRBV27,TRBJ1-6,.,13,CASSLGYNSPLHF
TRBV5-4,TRBJ1-6,.,18,CASSLGIGGARNNSPLHF
TRBV4-3,TRBJ1-2,.,15,CASSQDWGWGYGYTF
TRBV4-1,TRBJ1-2,TRBD1,15,CASSQGAGGIYGYTF
TRBV24-1,TRBJ2-2,.,15,CATSDSDRNTGELFF
TRBV5-8,TRBJ2-4,.,14,CASSLSRDTLAQYF
TRBV27,TRBJ1-2,.,15,CASSLSKTGTDGYTF
TRBV24-1,TRBJ2-2,.,17,CATRGGLYGPNTGELFF
TRBV7-8,TRBJ2-1,TRBD1,15,CASSSAGTGAVEQFF